Given below is one T cell receptor beta chain in context. The target of this receptor is not known. No base quality values were provided; no much bigger clone lies one nucleotide off. CDR1 KGHDR and CDR2 SFDVKD are derived from the germline V gene. From the cysteine up to the phenylalanine, the CDR3 has a length of 15 residues. Left in the record is the CDR3 DNA by itself, 45 bases read in frame from the first base. Deletion took 7 bases off V and 10 bases off J, with a span of 22 bases between the germline ends. The CDR3 regions of human TCRbeta chains were analyzed by immunosequencing. The authors' pipeline ran thus. Repertoire TCRs were matched against a reference library of SARS-CoV-2-specific TCRs generated with the MIRA antigen-specificity platform. Breadth meant the fraction of unique TCRs that were SARS-CoV-2-associated, whereas depth meant the fraction of total T cells that were SARS-CoV-2-associated. Using the MIRA data, every spike-specific TCR was mapped to the spike region that the TCR reacted to and assigned to either a CD4 or a CD8 class. Log10-transformed breadth and depth values were compared by one-way ANOVA with Sidak's multiple comparisons tests. Imported from immuneACCESS, the table was reduced by TCRdb to in-frame sequences with V and J called. These copies leave out some clones; in studies compared against another copy, an unresolved V gene accounts for under half, and the cause of the remainder is not known. D and trimming were read from the DNA, whereas the V and J calls and clone size are those reported in that table. Counted in this sample were about 120,000 clones; roughly 88% of them appeared once. The ten largest clones take up roughly 3.5% of the sample.

The time point label, read with the paper, signifies: baseline before first vaccination. The vaccinee samples were drawn from two UK trials, COV001 and COV002, one of which was a single-blind randomized controlled phase 2/3 trial testing AZD1222 (ChAdOx1 nCoV-19) in healthy adults. Trial participant PBMC samples were collected at day 0 and day 28 after the second dose for TCRbeta chain sequencing. These data belong to a study of T cell responses to AZD1222 COVID-19 vaccine (dated by TCRdb to the early 2020s). Some background on the complete study: Because spike-specific TCR depth and breadth did not differ between the two schedules, AZD1222 recipients who got a second dose at roughly 4 weeks were pooled with those who got a second dose at roughly 12 weeks. A total of 233 trial participants underwent TCR sequencing, of whom about 210 had received two doses of AZD1222 and about 25 had received two doses of the MenACWY control vaccine. Trial participants were enrolled by age into 18-55, 56-69 and 70-plus year subgroups, with 148, 28 and 57 TCR-sequenced participants respectively. Results the study describes overall, beyond this receptor: In the small 56-69-year group, the increase in depth fell short of significance, most likely because of low power. Vaccine-associated CD4 TCRs spanned the whole spike protein, with dominant responses in regions 160-218 and 743-854. Because no day 14 peak-response samples were available, repertoires were characterized only after the peak T cell response. After two AZD1222 doses, spike-specific TCR breadth and depth were significantly higher than at day 0 and than in MenACWY recipients. Epitopes outside the regions mutated in the B.1.351 and B.1.1.7 variants were reportedly recognized by nearly half of the unique spike-specific TCRs. Conclusions about previously exposed vaccinees were limited because only six or seven AZD1222 recipients were SARS-CoV-2 seropositive at baseline. Participants were mostly white British, with more females than males. The authors suggested clonal diversity may have been underestimated.

Rearrangement joined TRBV24-1 to TRBJ2-1; no D gene call is confident. The source is an adult in good health. The source was peripheral blood, collected on day 0 of AZD1222 vaccination. The DNA is TGTGCCACCAGCCCATCTGGCGGCAGCATTCGCGAGCAGTTCTTC. Protein translation: CATSPSGGSIREQFF.